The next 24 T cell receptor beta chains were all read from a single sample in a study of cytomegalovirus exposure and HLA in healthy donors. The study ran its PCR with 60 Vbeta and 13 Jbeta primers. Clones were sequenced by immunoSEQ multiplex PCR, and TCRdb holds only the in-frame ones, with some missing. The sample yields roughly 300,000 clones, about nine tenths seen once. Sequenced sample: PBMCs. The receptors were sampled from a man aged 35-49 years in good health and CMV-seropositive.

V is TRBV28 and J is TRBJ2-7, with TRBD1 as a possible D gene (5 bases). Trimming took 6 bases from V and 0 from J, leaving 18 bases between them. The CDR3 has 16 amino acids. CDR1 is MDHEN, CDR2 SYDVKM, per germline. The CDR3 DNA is TGTGCCAGCAGCTTACCTCGGAGACAGAACTCCTACGAGCAGTACTTC. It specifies CASSLPRRQNSYEQYF.

As DNA, the CDR3 is TGTGCCAGCAGTGGCGGGGGGACCCAGTACTTC. Its protein product is CASSGGGTQYF. The V call is TRBV6-5, the J call TRBJ2-5, with 7 positions matching TRBD2. The CDR3 sequence is 11 residues long. The V segment lost 5 bases and the J segment 7 bases; nucleotides outside the gene matches: 1. Germline values: CDR1 MNHEY, CDR2 SVGAGI.

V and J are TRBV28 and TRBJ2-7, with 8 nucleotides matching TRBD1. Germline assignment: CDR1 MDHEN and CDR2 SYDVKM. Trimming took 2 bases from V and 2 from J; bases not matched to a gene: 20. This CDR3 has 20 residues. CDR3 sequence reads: CASSLIPTRTGRTSTYEQYF. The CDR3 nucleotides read TGTGCCAGCAGTTTAATACCAACCCGGACAGGGCGAACCTCAACCTACGAGCAGTACTTC.

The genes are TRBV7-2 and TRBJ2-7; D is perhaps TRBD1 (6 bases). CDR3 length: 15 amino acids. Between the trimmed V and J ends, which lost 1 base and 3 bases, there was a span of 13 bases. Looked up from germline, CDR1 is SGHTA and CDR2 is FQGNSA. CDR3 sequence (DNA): TGTGCCAGCAGCTTAGGAGTAGTCAGGGGCTACGAGCAGTACTTC. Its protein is CASSLGVVRGYEQYF.

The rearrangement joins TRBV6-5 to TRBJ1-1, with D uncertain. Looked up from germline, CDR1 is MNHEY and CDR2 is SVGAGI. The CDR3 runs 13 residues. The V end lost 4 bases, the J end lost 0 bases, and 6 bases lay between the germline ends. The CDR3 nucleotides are TGTGCCAGCAGTTTCACAGTGAACACTGAAGCTTTCTTT. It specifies CASSFTVNTEAFF.

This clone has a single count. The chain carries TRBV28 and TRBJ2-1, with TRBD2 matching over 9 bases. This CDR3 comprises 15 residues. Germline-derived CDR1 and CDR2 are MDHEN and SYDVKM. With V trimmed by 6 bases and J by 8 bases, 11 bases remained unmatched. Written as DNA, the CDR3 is TGTGCCAGCAGCTCCCCTAGCGGGAATAGCGATGAGCAGTTCTTC. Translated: CASSSPSGNSDEQFF.

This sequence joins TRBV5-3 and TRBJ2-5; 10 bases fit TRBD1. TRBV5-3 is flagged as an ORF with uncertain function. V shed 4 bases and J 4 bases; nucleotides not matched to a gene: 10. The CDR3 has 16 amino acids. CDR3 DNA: TGTGCCAGAAGCAAGGGACAGGGGTTTGGTATAGAGACCCAGTACTTC. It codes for CARSKGQGFGIETQYF.

The CDR3 is CASSQDTLIRGNEQFF. DNA for the CDR3: TGCGCCAGCAGCCAAGATACGCTTATTCGGGGGAATGAGCAGTTCTTC. V usage is TRBV4-3 and J usage is TRBJ2-1; D possibly corresponds to TRBD2 (6 bases). Trimming cost V 0 bases and J 7 bases, with 16 bases left between them. Per germline, CDR1 LGHNA and CDR2 YSLEER. The CDR3 loop spans 16 amino acids.

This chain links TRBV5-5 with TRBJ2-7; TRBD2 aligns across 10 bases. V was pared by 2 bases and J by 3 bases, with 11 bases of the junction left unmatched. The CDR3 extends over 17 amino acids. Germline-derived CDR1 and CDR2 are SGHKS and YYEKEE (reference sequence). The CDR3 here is CASSFRGGLANDYEQYF. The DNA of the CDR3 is TGTGCCAGCAGCTTCCGAGGGGGACTAGCGAATGACTACGAGCAGTACTTC.

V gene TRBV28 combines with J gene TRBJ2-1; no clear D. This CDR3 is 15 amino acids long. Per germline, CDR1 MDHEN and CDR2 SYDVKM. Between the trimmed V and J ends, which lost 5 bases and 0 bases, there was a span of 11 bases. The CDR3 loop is CASSNPSGSYNEQFF. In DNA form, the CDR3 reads TGTGCCAGCAGTAACCCCTCCGGCTCCTACAATGAGCAGTTCTTC.

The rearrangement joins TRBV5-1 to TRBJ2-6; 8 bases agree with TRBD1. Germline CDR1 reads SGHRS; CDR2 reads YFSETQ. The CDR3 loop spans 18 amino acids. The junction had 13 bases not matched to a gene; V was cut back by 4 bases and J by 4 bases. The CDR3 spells CASSPAWQGAIGANVLTF. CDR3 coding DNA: TGCGCCAGCAGCCCGGCTTGGCAGGGGGCTATCGGGGCCAACGTCCTGACTTTC. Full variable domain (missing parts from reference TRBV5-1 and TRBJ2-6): KAGVTQTPRYLIKTRGQQVTLSCSPISGHRSVSWYQQTPGQGLQFLFEYFSETQRNKGNFPGRFSGRQFSNSRSEMNVSTLELGDSALYLCASSPAWQGAIGANVLTFGAGSRLTVL.

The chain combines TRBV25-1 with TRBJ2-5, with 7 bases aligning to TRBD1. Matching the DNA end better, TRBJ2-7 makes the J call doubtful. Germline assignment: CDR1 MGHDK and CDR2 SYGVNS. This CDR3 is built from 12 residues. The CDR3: CASRQGPYEQYF. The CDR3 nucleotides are TGTGCCAGCCGACAGGGTCCCTACGAGCAGTACTTC.

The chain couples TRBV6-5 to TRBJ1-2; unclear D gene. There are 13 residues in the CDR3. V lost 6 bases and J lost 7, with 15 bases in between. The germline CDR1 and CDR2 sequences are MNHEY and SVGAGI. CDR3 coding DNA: TGTGCCAGCAGCGAAACCCGGGTATCTGGCTACACCTTC. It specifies CASSETRVSGYTF.

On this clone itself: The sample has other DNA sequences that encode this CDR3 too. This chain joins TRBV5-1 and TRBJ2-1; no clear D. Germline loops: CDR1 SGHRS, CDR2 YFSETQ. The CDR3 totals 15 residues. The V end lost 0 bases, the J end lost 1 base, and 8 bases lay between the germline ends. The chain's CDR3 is CASSLVGASYNEQFF. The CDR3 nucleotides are TGCGCCAGCAGCTTGGTGGGCGCGTCCTACAATGAGCAGTTCTTC.

The CDR3 here is CASSFGQLYEQYF. The CDR3 coding sequence is TGTGCCAGCAGTTTTGGGCAGCTCTACGAGCAGTACTTC. V usage is TRBV27 and J usage is TRBJ2-7; D is unresolved. Germline CDR1 and CDR2: MNHEY and SMNVEV (reference sequence). The CDR3 loop spans 13 amino acids. V dropped 3 bases and J dropped 3 bases, with 9 bases sitting between them.

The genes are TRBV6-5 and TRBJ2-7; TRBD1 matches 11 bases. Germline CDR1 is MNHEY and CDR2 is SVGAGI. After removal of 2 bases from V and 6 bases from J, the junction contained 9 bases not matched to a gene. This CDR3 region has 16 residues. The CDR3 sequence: CASSYGQGAKGTEQYF. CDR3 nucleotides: TGTGCCAGCAGTTACGGACAGGGGGCCAAGGGTACCGAGCAGTACTTC.

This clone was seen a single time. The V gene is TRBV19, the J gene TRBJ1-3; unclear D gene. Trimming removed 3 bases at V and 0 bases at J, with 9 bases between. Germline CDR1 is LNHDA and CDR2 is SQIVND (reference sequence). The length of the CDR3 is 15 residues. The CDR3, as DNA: TGTGCCAGTAGTATCGACACCTACTCTGGAAACACCATATATTTT. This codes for CASSIDTYSGNTIYF.

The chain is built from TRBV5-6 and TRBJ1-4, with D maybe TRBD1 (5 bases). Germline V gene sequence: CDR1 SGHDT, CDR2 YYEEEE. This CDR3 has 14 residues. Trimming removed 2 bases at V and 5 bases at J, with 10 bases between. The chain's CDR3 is CASSFRQLNEKLFF. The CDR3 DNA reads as TGTGCCAGCAGCTTCCGACAGTTAAATGAAAAACTGTTTTTT.

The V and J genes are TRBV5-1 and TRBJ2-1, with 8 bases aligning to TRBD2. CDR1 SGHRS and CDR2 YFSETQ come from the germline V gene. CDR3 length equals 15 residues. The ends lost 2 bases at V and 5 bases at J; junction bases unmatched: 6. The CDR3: CASSLTTAGDNEQFF. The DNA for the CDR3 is TGCGCCAGCAGCTTAACGACAGCGGGGGACAATGAGCAGTTCTTC.

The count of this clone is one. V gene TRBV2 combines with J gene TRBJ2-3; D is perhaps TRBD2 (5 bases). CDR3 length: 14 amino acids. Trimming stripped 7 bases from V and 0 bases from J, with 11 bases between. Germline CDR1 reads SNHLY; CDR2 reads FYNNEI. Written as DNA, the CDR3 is TGTGCCAGCAAGGCAGCGGCTAGCACAGATACGCAGTATTTT. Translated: CASKAAASTDTQYF.

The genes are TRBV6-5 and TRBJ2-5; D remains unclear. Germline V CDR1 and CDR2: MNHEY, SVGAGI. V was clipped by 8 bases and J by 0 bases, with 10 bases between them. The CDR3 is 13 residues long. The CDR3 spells CASATRDQETQYF. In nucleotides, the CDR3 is TGTGCCAGCGCGACCCGGGACCAAGAGACCCAGTACTTC.

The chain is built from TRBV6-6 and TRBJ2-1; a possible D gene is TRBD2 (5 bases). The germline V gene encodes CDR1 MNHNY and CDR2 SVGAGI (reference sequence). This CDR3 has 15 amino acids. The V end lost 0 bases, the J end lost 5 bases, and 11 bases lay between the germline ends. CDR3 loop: CASSYSRVPNNEQFF. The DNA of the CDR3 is TGTGCCAGCAGTTACTCGAGGGTACCGAACAATGAGCAGTTCTTC.

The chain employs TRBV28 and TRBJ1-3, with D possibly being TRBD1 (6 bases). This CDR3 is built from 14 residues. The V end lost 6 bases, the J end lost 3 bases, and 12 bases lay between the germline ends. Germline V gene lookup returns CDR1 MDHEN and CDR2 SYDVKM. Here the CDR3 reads CASRRSGDGNTIYF. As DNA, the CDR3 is TGTGCCAGCAGGAGATCAGGGGATGGAAACACCATATATTTT.

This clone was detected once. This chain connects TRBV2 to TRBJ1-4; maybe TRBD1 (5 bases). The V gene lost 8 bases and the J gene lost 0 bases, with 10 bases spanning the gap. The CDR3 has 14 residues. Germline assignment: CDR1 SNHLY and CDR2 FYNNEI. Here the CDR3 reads CASGGGPTNEKLFF. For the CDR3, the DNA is TGTGCCAGCGGGGGGGGTCCAACTAATGAAAAACTGTTTTTT.